The 32 T cell receptor beta chains listed next were all sequenced from one sample in a study of T cells after yellow fever vaccination. One entry per CDR3 protein, called by TCRdb with MiXCR from the 5' RACE reads. The sample lists some 96,000 distinct CDR3 sequences; roughly 8.2% were seen once. This specimen was CD8+ T cells not binding an NS4B(214-222) dextramer, sorted from PBMCs, taken approximately 15 days after the first yellow fever vaccination. These TCRs come from a man between 18 and 35 years old who received the YFV17D yellow fever vaccine.

This clonotype was recorded a few times. The genes are TRBV4-1 and TRBJ2-1, with 7 nucleotides matching TRBD2. The CDR3 consists of 17 residues. Germline V gene data show CDR1 as MGHRA and CDR2 as YSYEKL. After removal of 1 base from V and 1 base from J, the junction contained 7 bases not matched to a gene. The CDR3 reads CASSQVQGGESYNEQFF. The CDR3, as DNA: TGCGCCAGCAGCCAAGTTCAGGGAGGGGAGTCCTACAATGAGCAGTTCTTC.

The chain is built from TRBV20-1 and TRBJ2-3, with 9 bases aligning to TRBD2. The CDR3 runs 18 residues. After removal of 0 bases from V and 5 bases from J, the junction contained 15 bases not matched to a gene. Per the germline V gene, CDR1 is DFQATT and CDR2 is SNEGSKA (reference sequence). This CDR3 is CSARDGGRSGGTGDTQYF. CDR3 coding DNA: TGCAGTGCTAGAGATGGGGGGCGTAGCGGGGGTACCGGAGATACGCAGTATTTT.

The chain carries TRBV4-2 and TRBJ2-2; D perhaps matches TRBD2 (6 bases). Germline V gene sequence: CDR1 LGHNA, CDR2 YNFKEQ. V dropped 0 bases and J dropped 5 bases, with 16 bases sitting between them. This CDR3 region has 17 residues. The chain's CDR3 is CASSQDGSGLGTGELFF. The DNA for the CDR3 is TGTGCCAGCAGCCAAGACGGTAGCGGCCTGGGGACCGGGGAGCTGTTTTTT.

The J gene is TRBJ2-2, the V gene TRBV6-2 or TRBV6-3; D not certain. The germline V gene has CDR1 MNHEY and CDR2 SVGEGT. This CDR3 comprises 11 residues. V gave up 5 bases and J gave up 7 bases, with 5 bases separating them. CDR3 protein: CASSHGGELFF. The CDR3 nucleotides are TGTGCCAGCAGTCATGGCGGGGAGCTGTTTTTT.

This clonotype was observed a handful of times. The V gene is TRBV29-1, the J gene TRBJ2-2; the match to TRBD1 covers 8 bases. The germline V gene has CDR1 SQVTM and CDR2 ANQGSEA. V trimming: 6 bases; J trimming: 6 bases; junction bases outside the gene matches: 6. The CDR3 contains 13 residues. The CDR3 spells CSVLDRAAGELFF. CDR3 nucleotide sequence: TGCAGCGTGCTGGACAGGGCGGCCGGGGAGCTGTTTTTT.

The rearrangement uses TRBV12-3 or TRBV12-4 and TRBJ1-1, with TRBD1 matching over 8 bases. With 6 bases clipped from V and 1 base from J, the junction kept 13 bases outside the gene matches. The CDR3 has 17 amino acids. In DNA, the CDR3 is TGTGCCAGCAGAGACAGGGGATCCAGGGGTTGGAACACTGAAGCTTTCTTT. As protein: CASRDRGSRGWNTEAFF.

Only a few counts were recorded for this clonotype. The J gene is TRBJ2-1, the V gene TRBV11-2, with 10 nucleotides matching TRBD2. CDR3 length equals 18 residues. Germline V gene sequence: CDR1 SGHAT, CDR2 FQNNGV. V dropped 5 bases and J dropped 4; count of bases not matched to a gene: 14. This CDR3 reads CASSPRVERGGFYNEQFF. CDR3 DNA sequence: TGTGCCAGCAGCCCAAGGGTGGAGCGGGGGGGATTTTACAATGAGCAGTTCTTC.

The V and J genes are TRBV5-4 and TRBJ2-5; 9 bases match TRBD2. The CDR3 spans 14 residues. The ends lost 6 bases at V and 5 bases at J; junction bases unmatched: 8. The germline V gene has CDR1 SGHNT and CDR2 YYREEE (reference sequence). CDR3 nucleotide sequence: TGTGCCAGCAAAAGAGCGGGGGGTGATGAGACCCAGTACTTC. Protein sequence: CASKRAGGDETQYF.

This clonotype was recorded a few times. CDR3 in amino acids: CASSARQPMNTEAFF. DNA for the CDR3: TGTGCCAGCAGTGCCCGACAGCCCATGAACACTGAAGCTTTCTTT. V and J are TRBV2 and TRBJ1-1, with D possibly being TRBD1 (5 bases). Germline lookup yields CDR1 SNHLY and CDR2 FYNNEI. The CDR3 sequence is 15 residues long. The germline V and J ends were trimmed by 4 bases and 0 bases, with 12 bases remaining between them.

A few counts support this clonotype. The chain employs TRBV7-8 and TRBJ1-4; 8 bases agree with TRBD1. CDR3 length equals 17 residues. V gave up 4 bases and J gave up 2 bases; unmatched junction bases: 9. The germline CDR1 and CDR2 sequences are SGHVS and FQNEAQ. This CDR3 is CASSWRTGKTTNEKLFF. For the CDR3, the DNA is TGTGCCAGCAGCTGGCGGACAGGGAAGACGACTAATGAAAAACTGTTTTTT.

The chain uses TRBV6-1 and TRBJ2-1, with 10 bases fitting TRBD1. CDR3 length: 15 amino acids. The germline V gene has CDR1 MNHNS and CDR2 SASEGT. The ends lost 5 bases at V and 6 bases at J; junction bases unmatched: 7. The CDR3 loop is CASSRGTGALNEQFF. Here the CDR3 DNA reads TGTGCCAGCAGTCGCGGGACAGGGGCCCTCAATGAGCAGTTCTTC.

This clonotype was detected ten times or more. The chain has TRBV4-3 and TRBJ2-1, with D possibly matching TRBD2 (5 bases). CDR1 and CDR2 (germline): LGHNA, YSLEER. V lost 8 bases to trimming and J lost 6 bases, with 20 bases between them. The CDR3 covers 15 residues. As DNA, the CDR3 is TGCGCCAGCTCAAAAGGATTGGGAGATCCCAATGAGCAGTTCTTC. Encoded protein: CASSKGLGDPNEQFF.

The rearrangement uses TRBV20-1 and TRBJ2-3, with 12 bases matching TRBD2. Unmatched junction bases numbered 7, after V lost 0 bases and J lost 9 bases. The CDR3 totals 15 residues. Germline CDR1 and CDR2: DFQATT and SNEGSKA (reference sequence). The CDR3 reads CSARDRASGGATQYF. The CDR3 DNA sequence: TGCAGTGCTAGAGATAGGGCTAGCGGGGGGGCCACGCAGTATTTT.

This clonotype was observed a few times. This rearrangement joins TRBV4-3 to TRBJ2-2; weak D call: TRBD1 (5 bases). The CDR3 runs to 16 residues. Trimming removed 0 bases from V and 6 bases from J, with 14 bases in between. CDR1 is LGHNA, CDR2 YSLEER, per germline. The DNA of the CDR3 is TGCGCCAGCAGCCAAGATCTTCCCAGGGCGGCCGGGGAGCTGTTTTTT. Its translation is CASSQDLPRAAGELFF.

This clonotype was observed at least ten times. This chain's CDR3 is CSVEEGRTGVHEQYF. CDR3 coding DNA: TGCAGCGTTGAAGAGGGGAGGACAGGGGTGCACGAGCAGTACTTC. The chain uses TRBV29-1 and TRBJ2-7, with 9 bases matching TRBD1. CDR1 and CDR2 (germline): SQVTM, ANQGSEA. The CDR3 totals 15 residues. V gave up 0 bases and J gave up 5 bases; unmatched junction bases: 8.

This clonotype was seen only a few times. V and J are TRBV29-1 and TRBJ2-7; TRBD1 aligns across 8 bases. The J segment lost 4 bases and the V segment lost 6 bases, leaving 11 bases of the junction unmatched. The germline V gene has CDR1 SQVTM and CDR2 ANQGSEA. There are 14 residues in the CDR3. The chain's CDR3 is CSVTYRDRLYEQYF. CDR3 coding DNA: TGCAGCGTGACGTACCGGGACAGGTTGTACGAGCAGTACTTC.

The chain couples TRBV9 to TRBJ2-1, with 8 bases identical to TRBD2. The CDR3 covers 15 residues. Trimming cost V 6 bases and J 4 bases; bases outside gene matches: 9. Looked up from germline, CDR1 is SGDLS and CDR2 is YYNGEE. In DNA, the CDR3 is TGTGCCAGCACATGGGGGGCGGGGGGATACAATGAGCAGTTCTTC. This gives the protein CASTWGAGGYNEQFF.

The genes are TRBV19 and TRBJ2-3, with TRBD1 matching over 8 bases. This CDR3 comprises 15 residues. Trimming removed 2 bases from V and 0 bases from J; junction bases left unmatched: 1. CDR1 LNHDA and CDR2 SQIVND come from the germline V gene (reference sequence). The CDR3 spells CASSIRQGSTDTQYF. The DNA for the CDR3 is TGTGCCAGTAGTATAAGACAGGGGAGCACAGATACGCAGTATTTT.

The gene calls are TRBV7-9 and TRBJ2-3; 10 bases are shared with TRBD2. This CDR3 contains 16 residues. V dropped 5 bases and J dropped 4; count of bases not matched to a gene: 9. Germline assignment: CDR1 SEHNR and CDR2 FQNEAQ (reference sequence). The CDR3 spells CASSARKRGGPDTQYF. The CDR3 DNA reads TGTGCCAGCAGCGCGCGAAAGCGGGGGGGACCAGATACGCAGTATTTT.

This clonotype was seen once. This chain connects TRBV6-5 to TRBJ2-1, with D hard to call. The V end was cut by 0 bases, the J end by 8 bases, with 8 bases between. CDR1 MNHEY and CDR2 SVGAGI come from the germline V gene. The CDR3 is 13 amino acids. The CDR3 DNA reads TGTGCCAGCAGTTACTCGTTCATAGATGAGCAGTTCTTC. Amino acid sequence: CASSYSFIDEQFF.

There are a few counts of this clonotype. This chain uses TRBV29-1 with TRBJ1-1; D is unresolved. V was clipped by 7 bases and J by 4 bases, with 13 bases between them. The CDR3 covers 12 residues. Per germline, CDR1 SQVTM and CDR2 ANQGSEA. CDR3 bases: TGCAGCGGACGATGGAGCGGCACTGAAGCTTTCTTT. It yields the protein CSGRWSGTEAFF.

The chain carries TRBV5-1 and TRBJ1-6; D not resolved. Germline V gene sequence: CDR1 SGHRS, CDR2 YFSETQ. CDR3 length equals 17 residues. Trimming pared 4 bases from V and 2 bases from J, leaving 16 bases between. The CDR3 reads CASSPTRPSAYNSPLHF. CDR3 nucleotides: TGCGCCAGCAGCCCGACTCGACCCAGTGCCTATAATTCACCCCTCCACTTT.

This clonotype was counted only a few times. The chain carries TRBV6-6 and TRBJ2-3; 11 nucleotides line up with TRBD2. Germline lookup yields CDR1 MNHNY and CDR2 SVGAGI (reference sequence). V shed 9 bases and J 4 bases; nucleotides not matched to a gene: 3. CDR3 length: 13 residues. This CDR3 is CASSGGAPDTQYF. In DNA form, the CDR3 reads TGTGCCAGTAGCGGGGGGGCCCCAGATACGCAGTATTTT.

The rearrangement links TRBV3-1 to TRBJ2-1; no firm D call. Trimming shortened V by 0 bases and J by 0 bases, and 6 bases separated the two germline ends. The CDR3 loop spans 15 amino acids. Germline V lookup: CDR1 LGHDT, CDR2 YNNKEL (reference sequence). The DNA for the CDR3 is TGTGCCAGCAGCCAAGACTCCAGCTCCTACAATGAGCAGTTCTTC. This gives the protein CASSQDSSSYNEQFF.

The chain has TRBV3-1 and TRBJ1-2; D gene ambiguous. CDR3 length: 13 residues. The V gene's germline CDR1 is LGHDT and CDR2 YNNKEL (reference sequence). V lost 0 bases to trimming and J lost 5 bases, with 7 bases between them. The CDR3 DNA sequence: TGTGCCAGCAGCCAAGAATGGGGATATGGCTACACCTTC. Translation gives CASSQEWGYGYTF.

This clonotype was observed a few times. This rearrangement joins TRBV12-3 or TRBV12-4 to TRBJ1-1; D is unresolved. The CDR3 is 11 amino acids. The V end lost 5 bases, the J end lost 5 bases, and 6 bases lay between the germline ends. The CDR3 coding sequence is TGTGCCAGCAGTGGGCGGACTGAAGCTTTCTTT. It encodes CASSGRTEAFF.

This clonotype was counted many times. The chain combines TRBV4-1 with TRBJ1-2, with D tentatively TRBD1 (5 bases). V was cut by 0 bases and J by 7 bases, with 18 bases left in between. CDR3 size: 16 residues. Germline V lookup: CDR1 MGHRA, CDR2 YSYEKL. The CDR3 region is CASSQDGGGGAIGYTF. CDR3 coding DNA: TGCGCCAGCAGCCAAGATGGTGGAGGAGGGGCTATTGGCTACACCTTC.

The table lists this clonotype with many counts. This chain links TRBV5-4 with TRBJ2-7; D is unresolved. V was cut by 0 bases and J by 6 bases, with 4 bases left in between. This CDR3 has 11 residues. Germline V gives CDR1 SGHNT, CDR2 YYREEE (reference sequence). The CDR3 protein is CASSLGGEQYF. The CDR3 DNA sequence: TGTGCCAGCAGCTTGGGGGGCGAGCAGTACTTC.

This clonotype was seen only a few times. The chain carries TRBV9 and TRBJ2-1; 11 nucleotides agree with TRBD2. The CDR3 runs 18 residues. Germline V lookup: CDR1 SGDLS, CDR2 YYNGEE. After removal of 0 bases from V and 0 bases from J, the junction contained 5 bases not matched to a gene. As DNA, the CDR3 is TGTGCCAGCAGCGTAGGTTCTAGCGGGGGGAGCTCCTACAATGAGCAGTTCTTC. It codes for CASSVGSSGGSSYNEQFF.

This clonotype was recorded at least ten times. Here the CDR3 reads CASSPGDPYNYGYTF. CDR3 DNA sequence: TGTGCCAGCAGCCCAGGGGATCCTTACAACTATGGCTACACCTTC. The genes are TRBV6-1 and TRBJ1-2; tentatively, D is TRBD1 (6 bases). The CDR3 spans 15 residues. V shed 6 bases and J shed 2 bases, with 16 bases lying between them. Germline assignment: CDR1 MNHNS and CDR2 SASEGT.

The V call is TRBV13, the J call TRBJ1-1, with D possibly matching TRBD1 (6 bases). V lost 5 bases and J 0 bases, leaving 16 bases between the germline ends. This CDR3 is 16 amino acids long. The germline gives CDR1 PRHDT, CDR2 FYEKMQ (reference sequence). CDR3 in amino acids: CASSLRYRVLNTEAFF. CDR3 nucleotide sequence: TGTGCCAGCAGCCTTCGATACAGGGTGTTGAACACTGAAGCTTTCTTT.

The chain has TRBV20-1 and TRBJ2-7, with D maybe TRBD2 (5 bases). The germline V gene has CDR1 DFQATT and CDR2 SNEGSKA (reference sequence). V was cut by 0 bases and J by 0 bases, with 12 bases left in between. CDR3 length equals 15 residues. CDR3 in DNA: TGCAGTGCTAGAGATATTCGGGATAGCTCCTACGAGCAGTACTTC. Protein product: CSARDIRDSSYEQYF.